Following are 18 T cell receptor beta chains from one sample sequenced in a study of lymphopenia after photon versus proton radiotherapy. Profiled with immunoSEQ multiplex PCR; TCRdb holds only in-frame clones, not every one. The sample has 150,000 to 200,000 clones, about 88% seen once. The sample here was peripheral blood, taken from a patient treated with photon-based radiotherapy. Every receptor here comes from a man aged 50-60 years with gastric cancer.

V and J are TRBV27 and TRBJ2-1; 7 nucleotides match TRBD2. CDR3 length: 16 residues. The germline V gene encodes CDR1 MNHEY and CDR2 SMNVEV (reference sequence). V shed 6 bases, J shed 0 bases, and the junction held 8 bases outside the gene matches. CDR3 amino acids: CASRRPGGRSYNEQFF. As DNA, the CDR3 is TGTGCCAGCAGACGACCGGGAGGACGCTCCTACAATGAGCAGTTCTTC.

The chain uses TRBV7-2 and TRBJ1-5; D perhaps matches TRBD1 (6 bases). Germline-derived CDR1 and CDR2 are SGHTA and FQGNSA. The CDR3 runs 16 residues. V lost 5 bases and J 0 bases, leaving 14 bases between the germline ends. The CDR3 nucleotides read TGTGCCAGCAGCGCCAGACAGGACCCTAGCAATCAGCCCCAGCATTTT. Translated, it gives CASSARQDPSNQPQHF.

CDR3 region: CASSREMQGAGGNTIYF. CDR3 nucleotides: TGTGCCAGCAGCCGAGAAATGCAGGGGGCGGGCGGAAACACCATATATTTT. This chain joins TRBV4-2 and TRBJ1-3; 8 nucleotides align to TRBD1. The CDR3 spans 17 residues. With V trimmed by 4 bases and J by 4 bases, 12 bases remained unmatched. The germline gives CDR1 LGHNA, CDR2 YNFKEQ.

The chain joins TRBV11-2 to TRBJ2-7, with D possibly being TRBD2 (5 bases). CDR1 is SGHAT and CDR2 is FQNNGV in the germline V gene. V was cut by 7 bases and J by 3 bases, with 19 bases left in between. The length of the CDR3 is 15 residues. CDR3 sequence: CASTPRRTPLYEQYF. The CDR3 DNA is TGTGCCAGCACCCCTCGCCGGACTCCCCTCTACGAGCAGTACTTC.

This clone showed up just once. V is TRBV6-6 and J is TRBJ2-1; TRBD2 agrees at 12 bases. The V gene end was trimmed by 6 bases and the J gene end by 15 bases; junction bases not matched to a gene: 15. Germline V gene sequence: CDR1 MNHNY, CDR2 SVGAGI (reference sequence). This CDR3 region has 15 residues. The CDR3 region is CASSTATSGGLNRFF. CDR3 DNA sequence: TGTGCCAGCAGCACCGCGACTAGCGGGGGATTAAATCGGTTCTTC.

The chain employs TRBV10-3 and TRBJ1-1; maybe TRBD1 (6 bases). CDR1 is ENHRY, CDR2 SYGVKD, per germline. Trimming cost V 6 bases and J 0 bases, with 11 bases left between them. This CDR3 spans 14 amino acids. The CDR3 reads CAISLGGMNTEAFF. CDR3 coding DNA: TGTGCCATCAGCCTAGGGGGGATGAACACTGAAGCTTTCTTT.

V usage is TRBV19 and J usage is TRBJ1-4; possibly TRBD1 for D (5 bases). The CDR3 is 16 amino acids. Trimming shortened V by 5 bases and J by 1 base, and 14 bases separated the two germline ends. Germline V CDR1 and CDR2: LNHDA, SQIVND (reference sequence). DNA of the CDR3: TGTGCCAGTAGTCCCCCCGGGACGAAAACTAATGAAAAACTGTTTTTT. Its protein is CASSPPGTKTNEKLFF.

The J gene is TRBJ2-5, the V gene TRBV27, with TRBD2 identical over 9 bases. Unmatched junction bases numbered 18, after V lost 5 bases and J lost 5 bases. Germline CDR1 is MNHEY and CDR2 is SMNVEV (reference sequence). The CDR3 consists of 18 residues. The DNA of the CDR3 is TGTGCCAGCAGTCCCGTCCATGTAAGGGGACTAGCTGGGGAGACCCAGTACTTC. Its protein is CASSPVHVRGLAGETQYF.

V usage is TRBV9 and J usage is TRBJ1-3; no firm D call. Germline CDR1 and CDR2: SGDLS and YYNGEE. Between the trimmed V and J ends, which lost 0 bases and 0 bases, there was a span of 10 bases. The CDR3 totals 16 residues. The CDR3 region is CASSVGAGNSGNTIYF. The DNA for the CDR3 is TGTGCCAGCAGCGTAGGGGCGGGAAACTCTGGAAACACCATATATTTT. The whole variable domain, remainder taken from reference TRBV9 and TRBJ1-3, is DSGVTQTPKHLITATGQRVTLRCSPRSGDLSVYWYQQSLDQGLQFLIQYYNGEERAKGNILERFSAQQFPDLHSELNLSSLELGDSALYFCASSVGAGNSGNTIYFGEGSWLTVV.

This rearrangement joins TRBV5-8 to TRBJ1-4; the match to TRBD1 covers 7 bases. Germline CDR1 SGHTS, CDR2 YDEGEE. The CDR3 runs to 13 residues. With 6 bases clipped from V and 3 bases from J, the junction kept 2 bases outside the gene matches. The CDR3 is CASNRGSNEKLFF. CDR3 bases: TGTGCCAGCAACAGGGGTTCTAATGAAAAACTGTTTTTT. The whole variable domain, remainder taken from reference TRBV5-8 and TRBJ1-4, is EAGVTQSPTHLIKTRGQQATLRCSPISGHTSVYWYQQALGLGLQFLLWYDEGEERNRGNFPPRFSGRQFPNYSSELNVNALELEDSALYLCASNRGSNEKLFFGSGTQLSVL.

J is TRBJ1-2 and V is TRBV28; D is perhaps TRBD1 (5 bases). V was shortened by 6 bases and J by 4 bases, with 24 bases between the two germline ends. The CDR3 is made up of 17 amino acids. The germline V gene has CDR1 MDHEN and CDR2 SYDVKM. The CDR3: CASSYNPLTDFTYGYTF. CDR3 coding DNA: TGTGCCAGCAGCTATAACCCCCTGACAGACTTTACCTATGGCTACACCTTC.

The rearrangement links TRBV5-4 to TRBJ1-4; 7 nucleotides agree with TRBD1. This CDR3 contains 15 residues. Germline CDR1 SGHNT, CDR2 YYREEE (reference sequence). V dropped 0 bases and J dropped 7; count of bases not matched to a gene: 6. The CDR3 DNA follows: TGTGCCAGCAGCTTGGCGCGGCAGGGGGGTGAAAAACTGTTTTTT. This gives the protein CASSLARQGGEKLFF.

The CDR3, as DNA: TGTGCTTCGAGGGGGGCCGCGAACACCGGGGAGCTGTTTTTT. It is translated as CASRGAANTGELFF. The rearrangement joins TRBV30 to TRBJ2-2, with D tentatively TRBD1 or TRBD2 (6 bases each). The CDR3 totals 14 residues. Germline CDR1 GTSNPN, CDR2 SVGIG (reference sequence).

The chain recombines TRBV28 with TRBJ2-3; TRBD2 agrees at 11 bases. Germline V gives CDR1 MDHEN, CDR2 SYDVKM. The CDR3 is 14 amino acids. V lost 6 bases to trimming and J lost 5 bases; unmatched junction nucleotides: 4. In DNA form, the CDR3 reads TGTGCCAGCAGCTATACTAGCGGGAGAGATACGCAGTATTTT. It encodes CASSYTSGRDTQYF.

The gene calls are TRBV5-1 and TRBJ1-4, with D uncertain. Germline CDR1 and CDR2: SGHRS and YFSETQ. The CDR3 sequence is 13 residues long. The germline V and J ends were trimmed by 4 bases and 8 bases, with 12 bases remaining between them. In nucleotides, the CDR3 is TGCGCCAGCAGCCCCCCCGCCAGGGAAAAACTGTTTTTT. This sequence encodes CASSPPAREKLFF.

The chain recombines TRBV28 with TRBJ1-1, with D unresolved. V was cut by 3 bases and J by 0 bases, with 5 bases left in between. CDR1 MDHEN and CDR2 SYDVKM come from the germline V gene. The length of the CDR3 is 13 residues. The CDR3 region has the DNA TGTGCCAGCAGTTTTAATTTGAACACTGAAGCTTTCTTT. It translates to CASSFNLNTEAFF. The whole variable domain, filled in from reference TRBV28 and TRBJ1-1, reads DVKVTQSSRYLVKRTGEKVFLECVQDMDHENMFWYRQDPGLGLRLIYFSYDVKMKEKGDIPEGYSVSREKKERFSLILESASTNQTSMYLCASSFNLNTEAFFGQGTRLTVV.

This clone was counted once. The V gene is TRBV5-1, the J gene TRBJ2-3, with D unclear. V was clipped by 0 bases and J by 2 bases, with 13 bases between them. The CDR3 totals 16 residues. Germline V lookup: CDR1 SGHRS, CDR2 YFSETQ. The CDR3 DNA sequence: TGCGCCAGCAGCTTGGCCAGTACAGCCGCCACAGATACGCAGTATTTT. Amino acid sequence: CASSLASTAATDTQYF. Variable domain in full (rest from reference TRBV5-1 and TRBJ2-3): KAGVTQTPRYLIKTRGQQVTLSCSPISGHRSVSWYQQTPGQGLQFLFEYFSETQRNKGNFPGRFSGRQFSNSRSEMNVSTLELGDSALYLCASSLASTAATDTQYFGPGTRLTVL.

The V gene is TRBV5-1, the J gene TRBJ1-2; TRBD1 matches at 11 bases. V lost 2 bases to trimming and J lost 7 bases; unmatched junction nucleotides: 7. This CDR3 comprises 15 residues. Germline CDR1 SGHRS, CDR2 YFSETQ. CDR3 bases: TGCGCCAGCAGCTTTACCGGGACAGGGGGTATTGGCTACACCTTC. Protein product: CASSFTGTGGIGYTF.